What follows is one T cell receptor (beta chain) and its context. Which antigen it targets is not known. Base qualities are not at hand, and no much larger clone is one base apart. The data derive from a study of cytomegalovirus exposure and HLA in healthy donors (dated by TCRdb to 2017 to 2019). Concerning the study at large: In an earlier analysis of some 610 of the donors, about 260 Gb of sequence data and approximately 120 million unique TCR beta sequences from 150 million to 200 million T cells were reported. An early release that covered more than 550 HLA-typed donors contained 300 to 350 gigabases of sequencing data and approximately 85 million unique TCR sequences. Of the 350 to 400 genotyped donors, 81% fell in the genetic ancestry cluster associated with self-reported Caucasian donors. The study aimed to test whether signatures of past pathogen exposure could be identified by cataloging public T cell receptors. The study profiled the T cell repertoires of approximately 700 subjects by immunosequencing and related them to cytomegalovirus serostatus. Besides the first cohort of hundreds of subjects, a separate validation cohort made up of 120 different subjects was used. The study combined high-throughput TCR immunosequencing, statistical association of individual TCRs with disease status, and machine learning to predict cytomegalovirus infection status. To study patterns of TCR occurrence, a later analysis re-analyzed previously published TCR beta repertoires from 666 donors and added high-resolution HLA genotyping. Rather than drawing on any new phenotypic data, the later analysis identified candidate immune exposures from TCR beta sequences and the way those sequences occurred across donors. To decide whether each TCR beta V gene segment behaved as functional or pseudogenic, an earlier analysis of fewer than 750 of the donors relied on high-throughput TCR beta sequencing. Alongside the repertoire data, information on donor age, sex, ethnicity and CMV serostatus was compiled. A later genetic analysis took genome-wide SNP genotypes for about three fifths of the 666 donors and used that subset as a discovery cohort. All discovery cohort repertoires had been generated on a single sequencing platform. HLA typing included class I and class II loci at four-digit resolution. The number of typed donors differed by locus: about 620-630 for A, B, C, DRB1 and DQB1; 500 to 550 for DQA1; 606 for DPA1; and 400 to 480 for DPB1. A few DR-DQ haplotypes were handled as single units for association and clustering because linkage in the cohort was strong. On average, roughly 250,000 unique TCR beta nucleotide sequences were sequenced per donor among some 420 genotyped donors of the cohort, with 15% to 20% of those sequences being non-productive.

Overall results and qualifications from the work: An association between a missense DCLRE1C variant and V-gene and J-gene trimming of TCR beta chains was found in a later genetic analysis and replicated in an independent cohort. The 87-base-pair reads could not distinguish some IMGT-functional V segments, including TRBV6-2 and TRBV6-3, so those segments were excluded. Most TCR sequences were observed very rarely across donors, whereas some public TCRs were present in many individuals. In a later analysis, 15,000 to 20,000 TCR beta sequences were associated with specific HLA alleles at a false discovery rate of 0.05. It was suggested by the authors that the approach could potentially be generalized to other disease states and immunological phenotypes. Broadly in line with IMGT annotations, most TCR beta V segments showed up in productive rearrangements about 87% or about 30% of the time in an earlier analysis of around 550 of the donors. Because HLA typing was missing for some donors at each locus, association tests included only the typed subset. A later analysis found that most CMV-associated TCR beta chains appeared HLA-restricted, with HLA associations seemingly driven largely by CMV exposure. In vitro tests confirmed that a few of the cytomegalovirus-associated TCR beta chains recognize cytomegalovirus antigens. Linkage disequilibrium might explain the correlated functional status among segregating V segments, but an unknown experimental factor could not be excluded. Presence/absence analyses assumed roughly uniform sequencing depth across donors, an assumption that may not hold. The earlier analysis of approximately 560 of the donors excluded 15 to 20 rarely observed V segments, including chromosome 9 orphons, because counts were too low. Strong co-occurrence of HLA alleles, especially DR and DQ, made assigning TCR associations to individual alleles difficult. In the study, 150 to 200 TCR beta chains were listed as associated with cytomegalovirus. A further reported finding was that TCR beta sequences accurately predicted the HLA-A and HLA-B alleles for most subjects in the first cohort. A later analysis found that HLA-associated TCR beta chains were more clonally expanded and had lower generation probabilities than equally common non-associated chains. The sequencing pipeline was judged likely to have produced a cluster of highly shared sequence variants as a technical artifact. Cytomegalovirus status was reported to be diagnosed by the classifier with high specificity and sensitivity in both the original and validation cohorts. Compared with the roughly 700-donor mean, donors in an Asian-associated ancestry cluster had fewer N-insertions in productive TCRs, according to a later genetic analysis. According to a later analysis, parvovirus B19, influenza, CMV and Epstein-Barr virus appeared linked to several top co-occurrence clusters. Immune exposure information for the cohort was limited to CMV serostatus. In a later analysis, the rate of TCR association differed among HLA loci, with DRB1 alleles having the most associated TCRs and HLA-C alleles having the fewest. In this cohort, only TCR beta chains were sequenced, and detectable features were limited by the absence of alpha or paired-chain data.

Receptor amplification or capture employed the immunoSEQ multiplex PCR assay. The multiplex PCR relied on a mix of 60 forward primers for TCR Vbeta segments and 13 reverse primers for TCR Jbeta segments. The CDR3 region of rearranged TCR beta genes was amplified from genomic DNA with a multiplex PCR assay. On the Illumina HiSeq System, the amplified TCR beta libraries were sequenced as 87-base-pair reads. In the original analysis: Across the 640 or so repertoires, a later analysis counted 80 million or so unique TCR beta chains, roughly 11 million of which were shared by at least two donors. Raw reads were error-corrected and collapsed into unique sequences by a nearest-neighbor algorithm in which closely related sequences were merged to remove PCR and sequencing errors. V, D and J gene segments were assigned by aligning CDR3 sequences to IMGT reference sequences. For a sequence to be retained, a match of at least six nucleotides was required to both a V gene segment and a J gene segment. Rearrangements were called productive when the CDR3 lacked stop codons and stayed in frame with V and J; all others were non-productive. CDR3 was defined by IMGT convention, running from the second conserved V-encoded cysteine to the conserved J-encoded phenylalanine. The earlier analysis of about 560 of the donors excluded any sequence lacking an unambiguous match to a single V gene segment. An earlier analysis of over 450 of the donors classified V segments as functional when productive rearrangements were above 56.7% and as segregating when the standard deviation between donors was above 5%. A statistical classification framework was built for diagnosing cytomegalovirus status from the catalog of TCR beta chain sequences. A later analysis assigned V and J genes by comparing TCR nucleotide sequences with IMGT/GENE-DB human TR gene sequences. A later analysis assigned CDR3 sequences and most-parsimonious VDJ recombination scenarios with the TCRdist pipeline. A later analysis defined each TCR beta chain by its CDR3 amino acid sequence plus V-gene family, and excluded reads lacking a unique V-gene family. To address suspected cross-contamination and a sequencing artifact, a later analysis removed over 500 highly shared, low-generation-probability nucleotide sequences. For each public chain, a later analysis derived a clonal expansion index from normalized ranks of inferred template counts within each repertoire. In a later analysis, generation probabilities were computed with a VDJ recombination model fitted to out-of-frame rearrangements, and the resulting probabilities were checked against IGoR. Hypergeometric tests were used in a later analysis to score TCR-TCR, TCR-HLA and TCR-CMV co-occurrence, with a repertoire-size bias correction applied to the TCR pairs. False discovery rates were estimated in a later analysis by permuting HLA or CMV assignments 20 times. In a later analysis, co-occurring TCRs were grouped using DBSCAN, and TCRdist sequence similarity was added for clustering within HLA-allele-positive subsets. For co-occurrence clustering, repertoires with fewer than 30,000 or more than 120,000 public chains were excluded, along with roughly 5 repertoires with anomalous nucleotide sharing. TCRdb carries this immuneACCESS record with in-frame sequences only. Its versions omit some clonotypes, under half of them owing to an unresolved V gene in the studies checked, with the rest unexplained. From that table come the V and J calls and clone size; the DNA was used to work out D and trimming. The sample table lists about 180,000 clones, approximately 84% of them with a count of one. Roughly 5% of the sample goes to the ten largest clones.

The cohort was made up of 666 healthy bone marrow donors. Cohort members were all nominally healthy when sampled, although unrecorded immune exposures were likely present. The donor was CMV seropositive and belonged to the group of more than 250 seropositive cohort members. Every donor gave a peripheral blood sample, and the peripheral blood mononuclear cells from that sample were used for TCR beta sequencing. Genomic DNA was extracted from the blood cell samples with the Qiagen DNeasy Blood Extraction Kit. Taken from the germline V gene, the CDR1 and CDR2 loops are SNHLY and FYNNEI. From its cysteine to its phenylalanine, the CDR3 spans 12 amino acids. Only the CDR3 portion is preserved as DNA: 36 bases, with reading frame beginning at the first base. Ends trimmed: V by 9 bases, J by 4 bases; bases unmatched to a gene: 2.

This receptor was identified in a girl aged 5-17 years in good health and CMV-seropositive. The sequence is built from TRBV2 and TRBJ1-2, with 10 junctional bases fitting TRBD1. Sample: PBMCs. The CDR3 corresponds to CASGTGVYGYTF. At the DNA level, the sequence is TGTGCCAGTGGGACAGGGGTCTATGGCTACACCTTC.